Here is one T cell receptor (beta chain) with its context. The protocol was immunoSEQ multiplex PCR, while the TCRdb copy is restricted to in-frame clones and leaves out a portion. The data contain 50,000 or so clones, roughly 82% of them singletons. This specimen belongs to a study of OX40 agonist ivuxolimab in advanced cancers. V lost 4 bases to trimming and J lost 5 bases, with 18 bases between them. CDR3 length equals 16 residues. CDR1 and CDR2 (germline): SNHLY, FYNNEI. The chain recombines TRBV2 with TRBJ1-5, with no clear D. The specimen was CD4+ or CD8+ T cells sorted from blood, collected in a trial of the OX40 agonist ivuxolimab. The receptor was isolated from an adult with an advanced solid tumor such as melanoma, head and neck, liver or kidney cancer. As DNA, the CDR3 is TGTGCCAGCAGTGGCCTCGGGTTGTTTTCGGATCAGCCCCAGCATTTT. It encodes CASSGLGLFSDQPQHF.